This TCR beta chain was recovered during a study of shared clonotypes between healthy human individuals. Turning to the study itself: Each donor contributed plates that comprised three CD4 naive, three CD4 memory, two CD8 naive and one CD8 memory.

Study-wide results and caveats: Relative to memory subsets, naive subsets generally showed larger estimated richness.

The authors loaded 200 ng DNA, 27,000 or so T cell genomes, into sorted-subset replicate PCRs. The data were produced by immunoSEQ multiplex PCR, yet TCRdb's version contains in-frame clones alone and is incomplete. The sample includes over a million clones, roughly 96% of them seen just once. V lost 6 bases and J lost 6; bases outside the gene matches: 12. The CDR3 extends over 15 amino acids. CDR1 and CDR2 from the germline V gene are LNHDA and SQIVND (reference sequence). Points on this clone: What it binds is unknown.

This sequence originates from a man aged 25-40 years in good health. The sequenced sample was naive CD4+ T cells sorted from blood. The subset: CD45RA+ positively selected. The gene calls are TRBV19 and TRBJ2-3; 7 bases agree with TRBD2. CDR3 sequence (DNA): TGTGCCAGTAGATTCGCTAGCGGAGTGTGGGATACGCAGTATTTT. As protein: CASRFASGVWDTQYF. Using reference TRBV19 and TRBJ2-3 for the parts outside the CDR3, the full variable domain is DGGITQSPKYLFRKEGQNVTLSCEQNLNHDAMYWYRQDPGQGLRLIYYSQIVNDFQKGDIAEGYSVSREKKESFPLTVTSAQKNPTAFYLCASRFASGVWDTQYFGPGTRLTVL.